This T cell receptor beta chain was recorded in a study of long-term antiretroviral therapy in people with HIV. Points from the study as a whole: Relative to transplant donor controls, diversity remained lower despite increasing after ART. CDR3 lengths in HIV samples spanned a narrower range than controls.

The CDR3 loop spans 16 amino acids. The germline CDR1 and CDR2 sequences are LNHDA and SQIVND (reference sequence). Trimming took 4 bases from V and 4 from J, leaving 17 bases between them. United States facilities provided treatment to all participants with HIV. Survey-level resolution applied to immunoSEQ assay v3.0. Generated by immunoSEQ multiplex PCR, the TCRdb table keeps only in-frame clones and is missing some. The sample holds roughly 30,000 clones, roughly 84% seen once. Only one count was recorded for this clone. Its antigen remains unidentified. This chain connects TRBV19 to TRBJ1-3, with D hard to call. The source material was unsorted PBMCs, sampled about 5 years after starting antiretroviral therapy. The clonotype comes from a man aged 40-55 years with HIV. For the CDR3, the DNA is TGTGCCAGTAGTACCACAAGAGGGAGCGAAGGAAACACCATATATTTT. This sequence encodes CASSTTRGSEGNTIYF.